The 10 T cell receptor beta chains below were found in one sample sequenced in a study of blood T cell repertoires in COVID-19. Repertoires were generated with immunoSEQ multiplex PCR, while TCRdb's copy carries only in-frame clones and drops some. The data show about 260,000 clones, over 75% seen once. The sample comprised peripheral blood. These receptor sequences come from a woman aged 45-60 years with acute or convalescent COVID-19.

This clone has more than one count but fewer than ten. This sequence joins TRBV4-1 and TRBJ2-7; 13 nucleotides align to TRBD2. Germline loops: CDR1 MGHRA, CDR2 YSYEKL. V trimming: 0 bases; J trimming: 6 bases; junction bases outside the gene matches: 11. The CDR3 covers 18 residues. The CDR3 DNA reads as TGCGCCAGCAGCCAAGATTTGTTCGGACTAGCGGGAGTTGGCGAGCAGTACTTC. Residues: CASSQDLFGLAGVGEQYF.

In regard to this clone: The conserved phenylalanine or tryptophan normally closing the CDR3 is absent here, so this likely arose from a read error. The limits of the CDR3 on the DNA are not certain, so only TCRdb's listed CDR3 is given. J is TRBJ2-7 and V is TRBV7-9; TRBD1 was called by the table and not checked on the DNA. The CDR3 is 13 residues long, counting both termini. The V gene's germline CDR1 is SEHNR and CDR2 FQNEAQ (reference sequence). CDR3 sequence: CASSLGPGTELCS.

This sequence joins TRBV7-3 and TRBJ2-7, with D uncertain. This CDR3 region has 12 residues. CDR1 is SGHTA and CDR2 is FQGTGA in the germline V gene. The V and J ends lost 4 bases and 3 bases respectively, with 7 bases between them. The CDR3: CASSSNNYEQYF. The CDR3 nucleotides are TGTGCCAGCAGCTCGAACAACTACGAGCAGTACTTC.

V usage is TRBV7-3 and J usage is TRBJ2-7, with 12 bases identical to TRBD2. Trimming at V came to 5 bases and at J to 4 bases, leaving 6 bases not matched to a gene. The CDR3 has 15 residues. Germline CDR1 is SGHTA and CDR2 is FQGTGA. The CDR3 DNA reads TGTGCCAGCAGCCCGACTAGCGGGGGACCATACGAGCAGTACTTC. This codes for CASSPTSGGPYEQYF. The full variable domain, its missing parts supplied by reference TRBV7-3 and TRBJ2-7, is GAGVSQTPSNKVTEKGKYVELRCDPISGHTALYWYRQSLGQGPEFLIYFQGTGAADDSGLPNDRFFAVRPEGSVSTLKIQRTERGDSAVYLCASSPTSGGPYEQYFGPGTRLTVT.

The chain employs TRBV19 and TRBJ1-5; a possible D gene is TRBD1 (5 bases). The germline gives CDR1 LNHDA, CDR2 SQIVND (reference sequence). Trimming pared 0 bases from V and 8 bases from J, leaving 11 bases between. There are 14 residues in the CDR3. As DNA, the CDR3 is TGTGCCAGTAGTATAGACCCGGGGGGGGAGCCCCAGCATTTT. This translates into CASSIDPGGEPQHF.

The chain couples TRBV24-1 to TRBJ2-1, with 7 positions matching TRBD2. The CDR3 consists of 16 residues. CDR1 and CDR2 from the germline V gene are KGHDR and SFDVKD. Losses at the gene ends were 0 bases for V and 5 bases for J; bases not matched to a gene: 6. CDR3 sequence reads: CATSDLSGLPNNEQFF. The CDR3 DNA follows: TGTGCCACCAGTGATTTGTCGGGACTACCAAACAATGAGCAGTTCTTC.

The rearrangement links TRBV24-1 to TRBJ2-5; 8 positions match TRBD1. Germline lookup yields CDR1 KGHDR and CDR2 SFDVKD. With 4 bases clipped from V and 5 bases from J, the junction kept 8 bases outside the gene matches. The CDR3 contains 15 residues. The CDR3 reads CATSDPRTGGETQYF. DNA of the CDR3: TGTGCCACCAGTGACCCTAGAACAGGGGGGGAGACCCAGTACTTC.

This clone was picked up a small number of times. V gene TRBV24-1 combines with J gene TRBJ2-7; 15 bases align to TRBD2. The CDR3 extends over 17 amino acids. Germline V gene lookup returns CDR1 KGHDR and CDR2 SFDVKD. Germline trimming cut 4 bases from V and 4 bases from J; bases unmatched to any gene: 7. In DNA, the CDR3 is TGTGCCACCAGTGAAGGAATGGGACTAGCGGGAGGTTACGAGCAGTACTTC. Translated, it gives CATSEGMGLAGGYEQYF.

V gene TRBV20-1 combines with J gene TRBJ2-7; D remains ambiguous. This CDR3 has 14 residues. Germline values: CDR1 DFQATT, CDR2 SNEGSKA (reference sequence). Trimming took off 3 bases at V and 4 bases at J, with 16 bases between the two ends. The CDR3 coding sequence is TGCAGTGCTAGTGGTGCGGCGGTCGGGTACGAGCAGTACTTC. It translates to CSASGAAVGYEQYF.

V gene TRBV28 combines with J gene TRBJ2-1; 8 nucleotides line up with TRBD2. CDR3 length: 15 residues. The J segment lost 0 bases and the V segment lost 9 bases, leaving 7 bases of the junction unmatched. Germline V gene lookup returns CDR1 MDHEN and CDR2 SYDVKM. The CDR3 region is CASTRGGSSYNEQFF. For the CDR3, the DNA is TGTGCCAGTACCCGCGGGGGGAGCTCCTACAATGAGCAGTTCTTC.